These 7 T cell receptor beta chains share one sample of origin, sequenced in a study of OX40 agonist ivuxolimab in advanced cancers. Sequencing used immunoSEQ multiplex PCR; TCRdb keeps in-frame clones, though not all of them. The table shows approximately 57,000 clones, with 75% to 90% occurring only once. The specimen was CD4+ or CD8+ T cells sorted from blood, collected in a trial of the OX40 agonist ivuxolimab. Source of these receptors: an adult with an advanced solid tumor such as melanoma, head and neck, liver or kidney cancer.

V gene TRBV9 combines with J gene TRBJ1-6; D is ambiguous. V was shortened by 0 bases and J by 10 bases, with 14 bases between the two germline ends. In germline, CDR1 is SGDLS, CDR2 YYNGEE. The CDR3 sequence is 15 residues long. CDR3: CASSVDVQSGSPLHF. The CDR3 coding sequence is TGTGCCAGCAGCGTAGATGTCCAGAGCGGGTCACCCCTCCACTTT.

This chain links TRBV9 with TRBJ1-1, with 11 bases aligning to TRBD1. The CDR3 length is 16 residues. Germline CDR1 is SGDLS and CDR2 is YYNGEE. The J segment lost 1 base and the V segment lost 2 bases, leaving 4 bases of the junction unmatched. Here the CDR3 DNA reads TGTGCCAGCAGCGTCGGGACAGGGGGTGGGAACACTGAAGCTTTCTTT. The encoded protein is CASSVGTGGGNTEAFF.

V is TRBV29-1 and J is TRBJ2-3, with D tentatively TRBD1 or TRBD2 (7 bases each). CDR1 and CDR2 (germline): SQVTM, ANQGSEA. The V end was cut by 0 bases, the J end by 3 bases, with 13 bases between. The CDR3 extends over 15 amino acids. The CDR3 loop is CSVEDPGGATDTQYF. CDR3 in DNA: TGCAGCGTTGAAGACCCAGGGGGGGCGACAGATACGCAGTATTTT.

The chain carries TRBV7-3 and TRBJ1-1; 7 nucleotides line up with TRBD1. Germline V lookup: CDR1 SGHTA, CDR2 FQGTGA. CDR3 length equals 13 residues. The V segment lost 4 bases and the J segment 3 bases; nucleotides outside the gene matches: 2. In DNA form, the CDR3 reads TGTGCCAGCAGCTGGGGGACAGACACTGAAGCTTTCTTT. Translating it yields CASSWGTDTEAFF.

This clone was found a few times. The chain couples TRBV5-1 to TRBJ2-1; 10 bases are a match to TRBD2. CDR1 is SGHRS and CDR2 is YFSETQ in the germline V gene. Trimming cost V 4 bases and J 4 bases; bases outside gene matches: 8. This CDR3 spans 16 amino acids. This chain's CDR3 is CASSLGRTSGYNEQFF. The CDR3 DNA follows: TGCGCCAGCAGCCTGGGGCGGACTAGCGGTTACAATGAGCAGTTCTTC. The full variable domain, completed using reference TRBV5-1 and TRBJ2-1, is KAGVTQTPRYLIKTRGQQVTLSCSPISGHRSVSWYQQTPGQGLQFLFEYFSETQRNKGNFPGRFSGRQFSNSRSEMNVSTLELGDSALYLCASSLGRTSGYNEQFFGPGTRLTVL.

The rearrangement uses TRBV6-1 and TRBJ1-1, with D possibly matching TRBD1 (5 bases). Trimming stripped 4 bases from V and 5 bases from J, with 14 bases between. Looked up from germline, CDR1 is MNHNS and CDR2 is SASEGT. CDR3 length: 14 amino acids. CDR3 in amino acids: CASSGDRRVTEAFF. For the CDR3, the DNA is TGTGCCAGCAGTGGGGACCGAAGGGTTACTGAAGCTTTCTTT.

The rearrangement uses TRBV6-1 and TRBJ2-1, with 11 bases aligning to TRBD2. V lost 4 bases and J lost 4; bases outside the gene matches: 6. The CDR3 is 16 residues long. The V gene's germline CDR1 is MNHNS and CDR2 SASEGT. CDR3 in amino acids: CASSARLAGSYNEQFF. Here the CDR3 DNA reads TGTGCCAGCAGTGCCCGACTAGCGGGGTCATACAATGAGCAGTTCTTC.